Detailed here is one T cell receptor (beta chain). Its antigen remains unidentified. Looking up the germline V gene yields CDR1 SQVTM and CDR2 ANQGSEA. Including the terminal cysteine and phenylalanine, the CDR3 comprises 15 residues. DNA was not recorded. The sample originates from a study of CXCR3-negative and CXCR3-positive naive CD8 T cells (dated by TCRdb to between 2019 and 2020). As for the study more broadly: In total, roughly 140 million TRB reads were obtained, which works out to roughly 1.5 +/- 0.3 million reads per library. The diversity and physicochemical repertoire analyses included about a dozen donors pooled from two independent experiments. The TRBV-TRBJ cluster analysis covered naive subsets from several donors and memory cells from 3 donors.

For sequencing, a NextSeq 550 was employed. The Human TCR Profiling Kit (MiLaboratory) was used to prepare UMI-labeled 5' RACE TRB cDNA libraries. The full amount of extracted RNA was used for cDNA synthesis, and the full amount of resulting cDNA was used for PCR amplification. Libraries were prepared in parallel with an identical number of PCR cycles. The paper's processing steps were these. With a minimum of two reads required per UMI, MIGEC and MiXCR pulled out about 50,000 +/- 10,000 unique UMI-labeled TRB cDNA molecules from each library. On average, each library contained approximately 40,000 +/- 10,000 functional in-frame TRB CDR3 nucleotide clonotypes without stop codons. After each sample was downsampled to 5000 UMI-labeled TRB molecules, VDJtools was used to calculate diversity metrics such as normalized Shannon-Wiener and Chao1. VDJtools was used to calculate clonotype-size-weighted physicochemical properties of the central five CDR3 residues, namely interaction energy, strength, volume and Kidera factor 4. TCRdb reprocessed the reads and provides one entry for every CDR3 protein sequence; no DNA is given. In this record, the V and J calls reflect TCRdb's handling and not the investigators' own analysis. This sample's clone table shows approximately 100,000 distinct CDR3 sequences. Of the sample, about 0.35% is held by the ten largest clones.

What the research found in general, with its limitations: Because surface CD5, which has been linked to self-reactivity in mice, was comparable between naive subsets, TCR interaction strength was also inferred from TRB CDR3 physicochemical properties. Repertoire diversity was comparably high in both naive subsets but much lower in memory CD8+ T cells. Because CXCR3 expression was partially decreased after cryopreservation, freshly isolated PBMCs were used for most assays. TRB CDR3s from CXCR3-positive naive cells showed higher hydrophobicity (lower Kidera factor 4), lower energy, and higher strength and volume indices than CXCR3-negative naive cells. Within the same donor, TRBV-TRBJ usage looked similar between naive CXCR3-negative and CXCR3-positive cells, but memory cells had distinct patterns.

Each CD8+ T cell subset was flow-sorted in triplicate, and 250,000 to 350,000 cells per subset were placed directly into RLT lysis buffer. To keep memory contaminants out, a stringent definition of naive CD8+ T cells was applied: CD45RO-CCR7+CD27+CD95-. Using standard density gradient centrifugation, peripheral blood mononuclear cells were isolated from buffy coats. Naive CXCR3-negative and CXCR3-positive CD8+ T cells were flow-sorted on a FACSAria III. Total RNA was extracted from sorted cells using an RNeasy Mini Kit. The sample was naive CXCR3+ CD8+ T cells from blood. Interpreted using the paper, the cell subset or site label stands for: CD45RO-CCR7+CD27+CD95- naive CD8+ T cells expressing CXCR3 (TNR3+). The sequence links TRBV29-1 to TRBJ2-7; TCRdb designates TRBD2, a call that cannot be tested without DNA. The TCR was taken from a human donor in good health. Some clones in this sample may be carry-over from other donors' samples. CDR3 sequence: CSVEENGGLAYEQYF.